These T cell receptor beta chains were read from a single sample in a study of graft-versus-host responses after intestinal transplantation. These receptors' antigens are unknown. Using immunoSEQ multiplex PCR, the repertoire was profiled, and TCRdb retains in-frame clones only, with some absent. The repertoire holds approximately 60,000 clones, with roughly nine tenths as singletons. The starting material was unstimulated CD8+ T cells sorted from spleen or lymph node cells, obtained before transplant. The source is a human donor who was the organ donor for an intestinal transplant. The CDR3 runs from the conserved cysteine through the conserved F or W. Each record gives: J gene, V gene, CDR3 protein.

>TRBJ2-2|TRBV6-6
CASSSRGSRGTGELFF
>TRBJ2-7|TRBV6-1
CASSEETSGSHEQYF
>TRBJ1-2|TRBV30
CAWTQEYPPQQVPGYTF
>TRBJ2-7|TRBV19
CASSFRGHGIYEQYF
>TRBJ2-7|TRBV7-9
CASSGDRVNEQYF
>TRBJ2-7|TRBV5-4
CASSLDLAGGYEQYF
>TRBJ1-1|TRBV11-2
CASSLKQGRLNTEAFF
>NA|TRBV28
CASSLRDILYEQYF
>TRBJ2-1|TRBV30
CAWRLGHSSYNEQFF
>TRBJ2-2|TRBV9
CASSPRDRVGTGELFF
>TRBJ2-3|TRBV27
CASSSGQVFSTDTQYF
>TRBJ1-3|TRBV9
CASSVGQGSGNTIYF
>TRBJ1-2|TRBV9
CASSAGQGVRGYTF
>TRBJ2-3|TRBV4-3
CASSQVRREAHTDTQYF
>TRBJ2-5|TRBV28
CASSPRTGKETQYF
>TRBJ2-6|TRBV6-1
CASSTDNSGANVLTF
>TRBJ2-5|TRBV29-1
CSAVGTSGETQYF
>TRBJ1-1|TRBV2
CASSPVHYQAFF
>TRBJ2-1|TRBV19
CASSLAGGPGNEQFF
>TRBJ1-2|TRBV7-2
CASSQKWDSQYGYTF
>TRBJ2-7|TRBV27
CASSLGGDYEQYF
>TRBJ2-6|TRBV9
CASSDFLESGRSSGANVLTF
>TRBJ2-2|TRBV27
CASRMGAGTGELFF
>TRBJ2-7|TRBV27
CASSSLTSGRIYEQYF
>TRBJ2-7|TRBV27
CASSPGGRSLHEQYF
>TRBJ2-7|TRBV27
CASSDRDSSSYEQYF
>TRBJ1-4|TRBV6-5
CASRPQGTKLFF
>TRBJ2-3|TRBV19
CASSIRGGSYGDTQYF
>TRBJ1-1|TRBV5-1
CVSSLVSGTEAFF
>TRBJ1-2|TRBV27
CASRAGGGGYTF
>TRBJ2-6|TRBV9
CASSKQVSGANVLTF
>TRBJ2-7|TRBV10-2
CASSEGGAGSYEQYF
>TRBJ2-7|TRBV6-5
CASSYAQGYEQYF
>TRBJ2-7|TRBV28
CASSSLIRAGYEQYF
>TRBJ1-1|TRBV7-9
CASSFSPGNTEAFF
>TRBJ1-5|TRBV2
CASSEDRENQPQHF
>TRBJ1-1|TRBV27
CASGTQGLNTEAFF
>TRBJ2-1|TRBV28
CASSYTSGQNEQFF
>TRBJ2-7|TRBV11-2
CASSFFDGSYEQYF
>TRBJ2-7|TRBV6-1
CASSPGGGVYEQYF
>TRBJ2-5|TRBV7-9
CASSPEIIQETQYF
>TRBJ2-4|TRBV4-3
CASSRDRKPGQAKNIQYF
>TRBJ2-3|TRBV9
CASSGSIAGVSTDTQYF